One and the same sample provided the 19 T cell receptor beta chains below, sequenced in a study of metastatic and nonmetastatic thyroid tumors. TCRdb re-called the PCR reads with MiXCR. This sample has more than 6,000 clones, with around 33% found just once. Until they underwent thyroid surgery, no patient had received any treatment. Sample: adjacent normal tissue. The source of these receptors is a male donor with papillary thyroid cancer or a benign thyroid nodule (not recorded which). Some clones in this sample may be carry-over from other donors' samples.

The rearrangement joins TRBV11-2 to TRBJ1-5; D unresolved. Germline CDR1 SGHAT, CDR2 FQNNGV. Trimming took off 5 bases at V and 2 bases at J, with 10 bases between the two ends. The CDR3 sequence is 14 residues long. In DNA form, the CDR3 reads TGTGCCAGCAGCGATAGTCGCGGCAATCAGCCCCAGCATTTT. The encoded protein is CASSDSRGNQPQHF.

This clone was detected ten times or more. The V and J genes are TRBV20-1 and TRBJ1-1; maybe TRBD1 (5 bases). This CDR3 contains 11 residues. V lost 4 bases and J 8 bases, leaving 11 bases between the germline ends. Per the germline V gene, CDR1 is DFQATT and CDR2 is SNEGSKA (reference sequence). The CDR3 loop reads CSAISYREAFF. Here the CDR3 DNA reads TGCAGTGCTATATCATACAGGGAAGCTTTCTTT.

This chain joins TRBV14 and TRBJ2-2; unclear D gene. Trimming left V 4 bases short and J 3 bases short, with 6 bases between. There are 13 residues in the CDR3. From germline, CDR1 is SGHDN and CDR2 FVKESK. The CDR3 region has the DNA TGTGCCAGCAGCCTACTCCACACCGGGGAGCTGTTTTTT. It codes for CASSLLHTGELFF.

Points on this clone: Since the CDR3 does not end with the conserved phenylalanine or tryptophan, this likely comes from a read error. This chain joins TRBV12-5 and TRBJ2-7; D is possibly TRBD1 (6 bases). Germline V gene lookup returns CDR1 LGHNT and CDR2 FRNRAP. This CDR3 comprises 13 residues. V was shortened by 5 bases and J by 3 bases, with 11 bases between the two germline ends. The DNA of the CDR3 is TGTGCTAGTGGTGGAGGACAGATCTACGAGCAGTACTGC. This sequence encodes CASGGGQIYEQYC.

This chain links TRBV19 with TRBJ1-2; possible D gene TRBD1, 6 bases. The ends were cut back, 2 bases at V and 5 bases at J, with 18 bases in the middle. This CDR3 has 16 amino acids. Germline CDR1 is LNHDA and CDR2 is SQIVND (reference sequence). This CDR3 is CASSIYGATGPYGYTF. The CDR3 coding sequence is TGTGCCAGTAGTATATATGGAGCAACAGGGCCGTATGGCTACACCTTC.

The sample holds a few counts of this clone. CDR3 DNA: TGTGCCAGCAGACCTTATGACATGCTAAACACTGAAGCTTTCTTT. This codes for CASRPYDMLNTEAFF. The chain recombines TRBV6-1 with TRBJ1-1, with unresolved D. The V gene's germline CDR1 is MNHNS and CDR2 SASEGT. Trimming shortened V by 6 bases and J by 2 bases, and 16 bases separated the two germline ends. The CDR3 spans 15 residues.

By proportion, this clone is large. V and J are TRBV5-5 and TRBJ1-5, with TRBD1 as a possible D gene (5 bases). In germline, CDR1 is SGHKS, CDR2 YYEKEE (reference sequence). This CDR3 spans 16 amino acids. V was cut by 0 bases and J by 0 bases, with 10 bases left in between. CDR3 sequence: CASSLVGGDSNQPQHF. The CDR3 nucleotides read TGTGCCAGCAGCTTGGTGGGAGGGGATAGCAATCAGCCCCAGCATTTT.

This chain uses TRBV2 with TRBJ2-7, with D possibly being TRBD2 (5 bases). CDR3 length equals 14 residues. The V and J ends lost 1 base and 2 bases respectively, with 9 bases between them. The germline CDR1 and CDR2 sequences are SNHLY and FYNNEI. The CDR3 nucleotides are TGTGCCAGCAGTGAAGGGGGAGCCGCCTACGAGCAGTACTTC. Protein sequence: CASSEGGAAYEQYF.

This chain links TRBV4-1 with TRBJ2-7; D might be TRBD2 (5 bases). V lost 1 base and J lost 2, with 9 bases in between. The germline CDR1 and CDR2 sequences are MGHRA and YSYEKL. The CDR3 is 14 amino acids. In DNA, the CDR3 is TGCGCCAGCAGCCAAGTCGGAGGAACCTACGAGCAGTACTTC. This gives the protein CASSQVGGTYEQYF.

This clone turned up a few times. The chain recombines TRBV19 with TRBJ2-7, with D maybe TRBD2 (6 bases). The germline V gene has CDR1 LNHDA and CDR2 SQIVND (reference sequence). The CDR3 sequence is 13 residues long. CDR3 sequence (DNA): TGTGCGACTAGTACCCGCTCCGGATTCGAGCAGTACTTC. This translates into CATSTRSGFEQYF. The variable domain in full, with the rest retrieved from reference TRBV19 and TRBJ2-7, is DGGITQSPKYLFRKEGQNVTLSCEQNLNHDAMYWYRQDPGQGLRLIYYSQIVNDFQKGDIAEGYSVSREKKESFPLTVTSAQKNPTAFYLCATSTRSGFEQYFGPGTRLTVT.

This rearrangement joins TRBV30 to TRBJ1-5, with no clear D. The CDR3 spans 13 residues. V was shortened by 0 bases and J by 4 bases, with 7 bases between the two germline ends. CDR1 is GTSNPN, CDR2 SVGIG, per germline (reference sequence). The chain's CDR3 is CAWSVHGNQPQHF. CDR3 in DNA: TGTGCCTGGAGTGTACACGGGAATCAGCCCCAGCATTTT. Combining the CDR3 with reference TRBV30 and TRBJ1-5 gives the whole variable domain SQTIHQWPATLVQPVGSPLSLECTVEGTSNPNLYWYRQAAGRGLQLLFYSVGIGQISSEVPQNLSASRPQDRQFILSSKKLLLSDSGFYLCAWSVHGNQPQHFGDGTRLSIL.

This clone was counted a few times. The CDR3 DNA sequence: TGTGCCAGCAGCTTAACTTACAGGGGCTCCTATAATTCACCCCTCCACTTT. It encodes CASSLTYRGSYNSPLHF. This chain links TRBV6-5 with TRBJ1-6; the match to TRBD1 covers 7 bases. Losses at the gene ends were 6 bases for V and 0 bases for J; bases not matched to a gene: 8. Per the germline V gene, CDR1 is MNHEY and CDR2 is SVGAGI. CDR3 size: 17 residues.

V usage is TRBV2 and J usage is TRBJ1-2, with D uncertain. V lost 3 bases to trimming and J lost 6 bases, with 11 bases between them. CDR1 is SNHLY and CDR2 is FYNNEI in the germline V gene. CDR3 length equals 13 residues. CDR3 in DNA: TGTGCCAGCAGTGACACCTCTTACCATGGCTACACCTTC. This codes for CASSDTSYHGYTF. Drawing the rest from reference TRBV2 and TRBJ1-2, the complete variable domain is EPEVTQTPSHQVTQMGQEVILRCVPISNHLYFYWYRQILGQKVEFLVSFYNNEISEKSEIFDDQFSVERPDGSNFTLKIRSTKLEDSAMYFCASSDTSYHGYTFGSGTRLTVV.

This clone was counted only a few times. The V gene is TRBV5-1, the J gene TRBJ1-6; perhaps TRBD1 as D (5 bases). CDR3 size: 14 residues. Trimming pared 6 bases from V and 8 bases from J, leaving 15 bases between. The germline V gene encodes CDR1 SGHRS and CDR2 YFSETQ. CDR3 coding DNA: TGCGCCAGCACCCCTGCCGGGGGGTATTCACCCCTCCACTTT. Encoded protein: CASTPAGGYSPLHF.

CDR3 coding DNA: TGTGCCAGCAGTTACGGCGACGGAGTCTCTGGAAACACCATATATTTT. Its protein product is CASSYGDGVSGNTIYF. The gene calls are TRBV6-2 or TRBV6-3 and TRBJ1-3; D remains unclear. The V gene's germline CDR1 is MNHEY and CDR2 SVGEGT. CDR3 length equals 16 residues. The germline V and J ends were trimmed by 2 bases and 0 bases, with 11 bases remaining between them.

In this sample, this clone turned up a few times. The V and J genes are TRBV27 and TRBJ1-1; possibly TRBD1 for D (5 bases). In germline, CDR1 is MNHEY, CDR2 SMNVEV (reference sequence). V lost 6 bases and J lost 4, with 12 bases in between. The CDR3 sequence is 13 residues long. DNA of the CDR3: TGTGCCAGCAGAAACACAGGATCCACTGAAGCTTTCTTT. Its translation is CASRNTGSTEAFF.

Note on this clone: At one end, the junction sequence differs from germline, possibly due to a read error. The chain carries TRBV6-1 and TRBJ1-2, with 9 bases identical to TRBD1. The length of the CDR3 is 16 residues. CDR1 and CDR2 (germline): MNHNS, SASEGT. For the CDR3, the DNA is TGTGCCATCAGTGAAAATGGACAGGGGCGTTTGAGCGGCTACACCTTC. This codes for CAISENGQGRLSGYTF.

This clone was picked up a small number of times. The chain carries TRBV19 and TRBJ2-7; D is uncertain. The CDR3 loop spans 13 amino acids. V was shortened by 5 bases and J by 3 bases, with 11 bases between the two germline ends. Germline assignment: CDR1 LNHDA and CDR2 SQIVND (reference sequence). The CDR3 bases are TGTGCCAGTAGTTCTAGAAGCTACTACGAGCAGTACTTC. Amino acids: CASSSRSYYEQYF.

J is TRBJ1-5 and V is TRBV6-2 or TRBV6-3; a possible D gene is TRBD1 (5 bases). The CDR3 spans 15 residues. Germline V gives CDR1 MNHEY, CDR2 SVGEGT. V lost 2 bases and J 3 bases, leaving 11 bases between the germline ends. CDR3 amino acids: CASSYSREVNQPQHF. Here the CDR3 DNA reads TGTGCCAGCAGTTACAGCAGGGAAGTCAATCAGCCCCAGCATTTT.